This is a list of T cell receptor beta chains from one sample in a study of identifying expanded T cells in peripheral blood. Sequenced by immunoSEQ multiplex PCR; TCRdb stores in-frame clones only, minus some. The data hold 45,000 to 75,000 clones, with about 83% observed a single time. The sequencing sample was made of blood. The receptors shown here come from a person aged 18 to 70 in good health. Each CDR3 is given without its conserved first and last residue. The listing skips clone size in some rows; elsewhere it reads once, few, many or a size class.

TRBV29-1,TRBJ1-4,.,SVLSNEKLF
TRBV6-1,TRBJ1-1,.,ASSEATILNTEAF
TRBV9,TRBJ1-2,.,ASSVESIGGNGYT
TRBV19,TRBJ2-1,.,ASSPGTSGTELYNEQF
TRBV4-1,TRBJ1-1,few,ASSQDLRDTEAF
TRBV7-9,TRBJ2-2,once,ASSLVPGPNTGELF
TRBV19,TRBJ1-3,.,ASSSRQPSGNTIY
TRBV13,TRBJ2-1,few,ASSWYSRKRRLGHEQF
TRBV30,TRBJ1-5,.,AWSGLGGNQPQH
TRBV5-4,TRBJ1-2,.,ASSLDSIYGYT
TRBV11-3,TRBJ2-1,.,ASSFPGDEQF
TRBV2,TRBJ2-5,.,ASTLTGLETQY
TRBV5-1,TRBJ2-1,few,ASSLDASGYNEQF
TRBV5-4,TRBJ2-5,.,ASSLSGGGTGLKTQY
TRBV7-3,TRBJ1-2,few,ASSLNPGGTDYGYT
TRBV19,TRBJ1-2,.,ASSIDAGTGGLSIDGYT
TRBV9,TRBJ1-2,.,ASSEDRGRGPGYGYT
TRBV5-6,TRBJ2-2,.,ASRETSGRGAGELF
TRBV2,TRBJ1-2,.,ASSEGRGGYGYT
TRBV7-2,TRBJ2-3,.,ASSLFISDTQY
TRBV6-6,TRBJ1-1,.,ASSVHLHVEAF
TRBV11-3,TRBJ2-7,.,ASSARTSGTGEQY
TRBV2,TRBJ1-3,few,ASSPFKLTTSGNTIY
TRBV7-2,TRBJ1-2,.,ASSSSRANYGYT
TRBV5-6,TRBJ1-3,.,ASSFTGGPNTIY
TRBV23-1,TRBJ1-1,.,ASTLRANKEAF
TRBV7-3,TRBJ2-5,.,ASSLTGLPKETQY
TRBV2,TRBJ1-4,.,ASSDSGGVEKLF
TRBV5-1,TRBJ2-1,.,ASSRQGTQNNEQF
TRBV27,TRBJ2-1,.,ASNGGSPRGNEQF
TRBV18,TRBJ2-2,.,ASSQDTGNTGELF
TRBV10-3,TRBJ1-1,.,AIRQAGENTEAF
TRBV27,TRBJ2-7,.,ASSRTGGPYEQY
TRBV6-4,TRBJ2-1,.,ASSDSQGGEQF
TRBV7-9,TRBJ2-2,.,ASSLGTGAHTGELF
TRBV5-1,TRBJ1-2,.,ASSLYTGRGYGYT
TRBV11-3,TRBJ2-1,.,ASSLQGNEQF
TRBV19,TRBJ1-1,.,ASSSYPEAEAF
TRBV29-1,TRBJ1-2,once,SVRSTGDYGYT
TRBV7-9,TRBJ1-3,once,ASSFWGMGSSGNTIY
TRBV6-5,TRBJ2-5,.,ASSYRFSGRLETQY